The clone carrying this T cell receptor beta chain was seen once. This entry is derived from a study of OX40 agonist ivuxolimab in advanced cancers. Whole-study context: Each patient was given ivuxolimab into a vein every 2 weeks, at 0.01 to 10 mg/kg. Those enrolled were about 82% male, with a mean age of roughly 60 years and ages from 23 to 79.

Clones were read by immunoSEQ multiplex PCR, and TCRdb kept only the in-frame ones, dropping some. The sample includes roughly 12,000 clones, roughly 89% of them seen just once. V gave up 1 base and J gave up 3 bases, with 7 bases separating them. Looked up from germline, CDR1 is LGHNA and CDR2 is YSLEER. CDR3 size: 13 residues. Patients who had autoimmune disease history or got systemic immunosuppression were left out. The sample consisted of CD4+ or CD8+ T cells sorted from blood, taken in a trial of the OX40 agonist ivuxolimab. The source of this sequence is an adult with an advanced solid tumor such as melanoma, head and neck, liver or kidney cancer. The chain has TRBV4-3 and TRBJ2-7; D is unclear. The chain's CDR3 is CASSQGNSYEQYF. The CDR3 DNA reads as TGCGCCAGCAGCCAAGGTAATAGCTACGAGCAGTACTTC.